This entry lists 27 T cell receptor beta chains sequenced from one sample in a study of shared clonotypes between healthy human individuals. The protocol was immunoSEQ multiplex PCR, while the TCRdb copy is restricted to in-frame clones and leaves out a portion. The repertoire includes millions of clones, 90% to 95% of them detected once, and 1.5% to 2% sits in the top ten. Only CD45RO-negative cells positively selected for CCR7 counted as naive CD8 cells, so terminally differentiated effector memory CD45RA+ cells were excluded. The sequencing sample was made of naive CD8+ T cells from PBMCs. Receptors were obtained from a man younger than 35 in good health. Some clones in this sample may be carry-over from other donors' samples.

The chain uses TRBV7-8 and TRBJ2-3; tentatively, D is TRBD1 or TRBD2 (6 bases each). From germline, CDR1 is SGHVS and CDR2 FQNEAQ. The CDR3 spans 18 residues. V was pared by 0 bases and J by 4 bases, with 20 bases between. CDR3 sequence reads: CASSLATGGGLGSDTQYF. The CDR3 DNA reads as TGTGCCAGCAGCTTAGCGACCGGAGGGGGGCTAGGGTCAGATACGCAGTATTTT.

The rearrangement joins TRBV27 to TRBJ1-2; 7 nucleotides match TRBD1. This CDR3 comprises 14 residues. CDR1 is MNHEY and CDR2 is SMNVEV in the germline V gene (reference sequence). After removal of 5 bases from V and 5 bases from J, the junction contained 8 bases not matched to a gene. In nucleotides, the CDR3 is TGTGCCAGCAGTCCACCGGGACAGAGATATGGCTACACCTTC. It specifies CASSPPGQRYGYTF.

This chain joins TRBV6-5 and TRBJ2-7; TRBD2 might be the D (5 bases). In germline, CDR1 is MNHEY, CDR2 SVGAGI. The V gene lost 2 bases and the J gene lost 0 bases, with 14 bases spanning the gap. The CDR3 is 16 residues long. The CDR3 sequence is CASSYDEGRSSYEQYF. CDR3 coding DNA: TGTGCCAGCAGTTACGATGAGGGCCGTAGCTCCTACGAGCAGTACTTC.

The chain recombines TRBV7-9 with TRBJ2-7; D possibly corresponds to TRBD1 (5 bases). Germline V gene sequence: CDR1 SEHNR, CDR2 FQNEAQ (reference sequence). The V and J ends lost 5 bases and 2 bases respectively, with 16 bases between them. The CDR3 extends over 15 amino acids. DNA of the CDR3: TGTGCCAGCAGCCACGCCGGCAGGGCCCCCTACGAGCAGTACTTC. Protein product: CASSHAGRAPYEQYF.

The V and J genes are TRBV7-2 and TRBJ1-5; tentatively, D is TRBD1 (6 bases). The CDR3 runs to 14 residues. Germline CDR1 and CDR2: SGHTA and FQGNSA. Trimming stripped 5 bases from V and 3 bases from J, with 11 bases between. The CDR3 region is CASSPTGINQPQHF. CDR3 bases: TGTGCCAGCAGCCCCACAGGGATCAATCAGCCCCAGCATTTT.

Comment on this clone: A much larger clone lies a single base off, so this may be a read error. This chain joins TRBV27 and TRBJ1-1, with TRBD1 as a possible D gene (5 bases). Trimming left V 6 bases short and J 0 bases short, with 8 bases between. The CDR3 has 13 residues. Germline V gene data show CDR1 as MNHEY and CDR2 as SMNVEV (reference sequence). The CDR3, as DNA: TGTGCCAGCAGCGGAGGGGTGAACACTGAAGCTTTCTTT. This sequence encodes CASSGGVNTEAFF.

J is TRBJ2-7 and V is TRBV7-9; D unclear. Germline CDR1 SEHNR, CDR2 FQNEAQ (reference sequence). The CDR3 has 14 amino acids. The V end was cut by 2 bases, the J end by 4 bases, with 12 bases between. The CDR3: CASSLSLAFYEQYF. The CDR3 coding sequence is TGTGCCAGCAGCTTAAGTCTGGCCTTTTACGAGCAGTACTTC.

The chain employs TRBV4-3 and TRBJ1-1; 7 bases are a match to TRBD1. Germline-derived CDR1 and CDR2 are LGHNA and YSLEER. This CDR3 is built from 17 residues. After removal of 1 base from V and 3 bases from J, the junction contained 11 bases not matched to a gene. The CDR3 nucleotides read TGCGCCAGCAGCCAAGTGGTCGACAGGGAAGGCGACACTGAAGCTTTCTTT. Its translation: CASSQVVDREGDTEAFF.

This clone showed up just once. The chain has TRBV4-3 and TRBJ2-2, with TRBD1 matching 8 bases. From germline, CDR1 is LGHNA and CDR2 YSLEER. The J segment lost 2 bases and the V segment lost 4 bases, leaving 6 bases of the junction unmatched. The CDR3 length is 16 residues. The CDR3 reads CASSRHDRGNTGELFF. In DNA form, the CDR3 reads TGCGCCAGCAGCCGTCACGACAGGGGAAACACCGGGGAGCTGTTTTTT.

With regard to this clone: This sample includes further DNA sequences coding for the same CDR3. V usage is TRBV11-2 and J usage is TRBJ2-7, with D hard to call. The CDR3 loop spans 14 amino acids. With 2 bases removed from V and 2 bases from J, the gap between germline ends came to 10 bases. CDR1 and CDR2 from the germline V gene are SGHAT and FQNNGV. The CDR3 DNA is TGTGCCAGCAGCTTATTAGCCTCCGCCTACGAGCAGTACTTC. Residues: CASSLLASAYEQYF. Combining the CDR3 with reference TRBV11-2 and TRBJ2-7 gives the whole variable domain EAGVAQSPRYKIIEKRQSVAFWCNPISGHATLYWYQQILGQGPKLLIQFQNNGVVDDSQLPKDRFSAERLKGVDSTLKIQPAKLEDSAVYLCASSLLASAYEQYFGPGTRLTVT.

The chain has TRBV2 and TRBJ1-2, with D possibly matching TRBD1 (5 bases). V lost 6 bases to trimming and J lost 8 bases, with 16 bases between them. The CDR3 is made up of 13 amino acids. Germline values: CDR1 SNHLY, CDR2 FYNNEI. The CDR3 is CASSPGPAVGYTF. For the CDR3, the DNA is TGTGCCAGCAGCCCGGGACCAGCAGTCGGCTACACCTTC. The full variable domain, with the rest looked up from reference TRBV2 and TRBJ1-2, is EPEVTQTPSHQVTQMGQEVILRCVPISNHLYFYWYRQILGQKVEFLVSFYNNEISEKSEIFDDQFSVERPDGSNFTLKIRSTKLEDSAMYFCASSPGPAVGYTFGSGTRLTVV.

The chain couples TRBV28 to TRBJ1-1; a weak D match, TRBD1 (5 bases). The CDR3 is 14 amino acids. V was cut by 4 bases and J by 5 bases, with 14 bases left in between. Germline V gene sequence: CDR1 MDHEN, CDR2 SYDVKM. CDR3 in DNA: TGTGCCAGCAGTTCCATTCAGGGTAGAACTGAAGCTTTCTTT. It translates to CASSSIQGRTEAFF.

The chain recombines TRBV6-1 with TRBJ1-1, with a possible D match to TRBD1 (5 bases). The CDR3 is 16 residues long. Germline V CDR1 and CDR2: MNHNS, SASEGT. Trimming stripped 4 bases from V and 0 bases from J, with 15 bases between. The CDR3 region is CASSAPRGPLNTEAFF. CDR3 DNA sequence: TGTGCCAGCAGTGCACCGAGGGGACCGTTGAACACTGAAGCTTTCTTT.

The rearrangement joins TRBV27 to TRBJ2-7, with a possible D match to TRBD1 (6 bases). The CDR3 length is 12 residues. Trimming shortened V by 8 bases and J by 3 bases, and 11 bases separated the two germline ends. CDR1 and CDR2 from the germline V gene are MNHEY and SMNVEV (reference sequence). The CDR3, as DNA: TGTGCCAGCGGGGGACACCGCTACGAGCAGTACTTC. Its translation: CASGGHRYEQYF.

The rearrangement uses TRBV19 and TRBJ2-7; 7 nucleotides line up with TRBD2. This CDR3 is built from 16 residues. Germline V gene sequence: CDR1 LNHDA, CDR2 SQIVND (reference sequence). J lost 4 bases, V lost 3 bases, and 12 bases had no gene match. The CDR3 is CASSIRTGGLSYEQYF. In DNA form, the CDR3 reads TGTGCCAGTAGTATTCGAACGGGAGGCCTTTCTTACGAGCAGTACTTC.

This clone was observed a single time. The V call is TRBV7-9, the J call TRBJ2-5; no firm D call. This CDR3 spans 13 amino acids. With 8 bases removed from V and 4 bases from J, the gap between germline ends came to 14 bases. CDR1 and CDR2 from the germline V gene are SEHNR and FQNEAQ (reference sequence). CDR3 sequence: CASETGHGETQYF. CDR3 nucleotide sequence: TGTGCCAGCGAAACCGGCCACGGAGAGACCCAGTACTTC. The full variable domain, its missing parts supplied by reference TRBV7-9 and TRBJ2-5, is DTGVSQNPRHKITKRGQNVTFRCDPISEHNRLYWYRQTLGQGPEFLTYFQNEAQLEKSRLLSDRFSAERPKGSFSTLEIQRTEQGDSAMYLCASETGHGETQYFGPGTRLLVL.

This chain uses TRBV27 with TRBJ2-1; 10 nucleotides match TRBD2. V gave up 3 bases and J gave up 4 bases; unmatched junction bases: 3. This CDR3 contains 15 residues. Germline V gene data show CDR1 as MNHEY and CDR2 as SMNVEV (reference sequence). As DNA, the CDR3 is TGTGCCAGCAGTTTGCTAGCGGGAGAGTACAATGAGCAGTTCTTC. This sequence encodes CASSLLAGEYNEQFF.

The chain is built from TRBV6-5 and TRBJ1-2; TRBD1 agrees at 11 bases. The CDR3 has 15 amino acids. The V gene end was trimmed by 4 bases and the J gene end by 8 bases; junction bases not matched to a gene: 9. Per germline, CDR1 MNHEY and CDR2 SVGAGI. Here the CDR3 reads CASSLYPGQGEGYTF. CDR3 DNA sequence: TGTGCCAGCAGTTTATACCCGGGACAGGGGGAGGGCTACACCTTC.

This clone showed up just once. The J gene is TRBJ1-1, the V gene TRBV7-8; D is ambiguous. The CDR3 has 13 residues. Deletions cut 0 bases from V and 0 bases from J, with 2 bases between. Germline-derived CDR1 and CDR2 are SGHVS and FQNEAQ. CDR3 region: CASSLALNTEAFF. Written as DNA, the CDR3 is TGTGCCAGCAGCTTAGCTCTGAACACTGAAGCTTTCTTT.

The chain has TRBV4-3 and TRBJ1-4, with TRBD1 matching 9 bases. Losses at the gene ends were 0 bases for V and 13 bases for J; bases not matched to a gene: 15. Germline loops: CDR1 LGHNA, CDR2 YSLEER. CDR3 length equals 17 residues. Written as DNA, the CDR3 is TGCGCCAGCAGCCAAGAGGTTTCCGGGACAGGGATTTTAGGACTGTTTTTT. Residues: CASSQEVSGTGILGLFF.

The genes are TRBV6-1 and TRBJ1-1; D gene uncertain. Trimming took off 2 bases at V and 1 base at J, with 8 bases between the two ends. The CDR3 consists of 14 residues. In germline, CDR1 is MNHNS, CDR2 SASEGT. The CDR3 protein is CASSEIRANTEAFF. The DNA for the CDR3 is TGTGCCAGCAGTGAAATAAGAGCGAACACTGAAGCTTTCTTT.

The J gene is TRBJ1-5, the V gene TRBV19; D is possibly TRBD1 (6 bases). This CDR3 has 17 residues. V lost 5 bases, J lost 0 bases, and 17 bases lay in between. Germline V gene sequence: CDR1 LNHDA, CDR2 SQIVND (reference sequence). Here the CDR3 DNA reads TGTGCCAGTAGTGTTCTTCAGGGGACATATAGCAATCAGCCCCAGCATTTT. Its protein product is CASSVLQGTYSNQPQHF.

This clone was observed a single time. The junction differs from germline at one of its ends, possibly a read error. At the DNA level, this CDR3 is encoded by other sequences in the same sample as well. The genes are TRBV20-1 and TRBJ2-7, with D unclear. Germline lookup yields CDR1 DFQATT and CDR2 SNEGSKA (reference sequence). This CDR3 is 11 amino acids long. The CDR3 bases are TGCAGTGCGAGAGACGGCTACGAGCAGTACTTC. Protein product: CSARDGYEQYF.

The chain is built from TRBV30 and TRBJ1-5, with D uncertain. This CDR3 is 16 amino acids long. The V gene's germline CDR1 is GTSNPN and CDR2 SVGIG (reference sequence). V gave up 0 bases and J gave up 0 bases, with 12 bases separating them. Here the CDR3 reads CAWSVGYLGSNQPQHF. DNA of the CDR3: TGTGCCTGGAGTGTAGGTTACTTAGGTAGCAATCAGCCCCAGCATTTT.

The gene calls are TRBV27 and TRBJ1-5, with 10 bases fitting TRBD1. Germline CDR1 and CDR2: MNHEY and SMNVEV (reference sequence). This CDR3 region has 17 residues. The V gene end was trimmed by 6 bases and the J gene end by 0 bases; junction bases not matched to a gene: 8. CDR3: CASRPRQGAYSNQPQHF. The CDR3 DNA is TGTGCCAGCAGACCGAGACAGGGGGCCTATAGCAATCAGCCCCAGCATTTT.

V gene TRBV27 combines with J gene TRBJ1-1; D possibly corresponds to TRBD1 (6 bases). V was shortened by 7 bases and J by 5 bases, with 20 bases between the two germline ends. This CDR3 spans 15 amino acids. CDR1 is MNHEY and CDR2 is SMNVEV in the germline V gene (reference sequence). The CDR3 here is CASKDPQGLSTEAFF. The CDR3 DNA sequence: TGTGCCAGCAAAGATCCACAGGGCCTCAGTACTGAAGCTTTCTTT.

In its sample, this clone was seen a few times. The V call is TRBV10-1, the J call TRBJ2-2; D gene ambiguous. The CDR3 consists of 17 residues. Germline V gives CDR1 WNHNN, CDR2 SYGVQD (reference sequence). With 5 bases removed from V and 6 bases from J, the gap between germline ends came to 22 bases. The CDR3 sequence: CASSSSVDGPRPGELFF. For the CDR3, the DNA is TGCGCCAGCAGTTCATCCGTCGACGGCCCGAGGCCCGGGGAGCTGTTTTTT.